This T cell receptor (beta chain) was identified in a study of Graves' ophthalmopathy and Graves' hyperthyroidism. About the research overall: Blood was drawn at initial diagnosis, before any treatment.

A duration under 3 months, NOSPECS ≥4, CAS ≥3 and moderate-to-severe activity characterized the donors with ophthalmopathy. Beta-chain TCR CDR3 regions were amplified from RNA transcripts. Amplification began with first-round RT-PCR using HTBI primers, then second-round multiplex PCR was performed. Via MiXCR, TCRdb re-called the multiplex PCR reads, giving one row per CDR3 protein. This table has some 390,000 distinct CDR3 sequences, roughly 18% appearing once. Study observations and caveats: Prediction of ophthalmopathy progression reached 70.59% sensitivity and roughly 72% specificity.

This clonotype was observed many times. Its antigen is unknown. Sequencing used peripheral blood. The clonotype comes from a woman aged 18 to 35 with Graves' ophthalmopathy.

CDR3: CASSSDSLETQYF. CDR3 sequence (DNA): TGTGCCAGCAGTTCGGACTCCCTGGAGACCCAGTACTTC. V and J are TRBV6-2 or TRBV6-3 and TRBJ2-5; D is possibly TRBD2 (5 bases). Trimming cost V 4 bases and J 5 bases, with 11 bases left between them. Germline CDR1 and CDR2: MNHEY and SVGEGT. CDR3 length equals 13 residues.